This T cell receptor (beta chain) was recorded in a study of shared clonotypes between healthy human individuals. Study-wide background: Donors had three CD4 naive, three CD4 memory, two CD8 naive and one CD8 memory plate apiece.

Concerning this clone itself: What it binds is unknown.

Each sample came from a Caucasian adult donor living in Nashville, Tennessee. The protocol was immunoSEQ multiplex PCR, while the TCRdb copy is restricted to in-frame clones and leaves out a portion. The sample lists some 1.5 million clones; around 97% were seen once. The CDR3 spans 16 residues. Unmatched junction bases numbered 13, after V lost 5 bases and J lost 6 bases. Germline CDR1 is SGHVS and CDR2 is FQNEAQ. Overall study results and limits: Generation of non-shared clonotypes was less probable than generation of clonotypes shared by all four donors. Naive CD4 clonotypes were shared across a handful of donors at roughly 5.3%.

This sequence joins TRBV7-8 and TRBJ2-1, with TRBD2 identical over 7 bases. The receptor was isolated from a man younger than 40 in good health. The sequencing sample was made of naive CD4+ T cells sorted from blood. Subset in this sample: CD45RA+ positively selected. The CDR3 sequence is CASSPRNPAGSNEQFF. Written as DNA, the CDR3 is TGTGCCAGCAGCCCACGAAATCCAGCGGGATCCAATGAGCAGTTCTTC.